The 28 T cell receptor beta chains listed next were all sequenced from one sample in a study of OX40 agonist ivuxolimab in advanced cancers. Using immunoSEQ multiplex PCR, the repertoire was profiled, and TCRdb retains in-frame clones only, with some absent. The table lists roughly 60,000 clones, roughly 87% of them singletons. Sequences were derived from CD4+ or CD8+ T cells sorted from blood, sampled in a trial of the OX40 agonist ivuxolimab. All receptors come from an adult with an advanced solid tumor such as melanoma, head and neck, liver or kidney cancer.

The CDR3 bases are TGTGCCAGCAGCTTCGAGCTCGTCTCCTACAATGAGCAGTTCTTC. This sequence encodes CASSFELVSYNEQFF. The chain has TRBV5-4 and TRBJ2-1; D gene ambiguous. V was cut by 2 bases and J by 0 bases, with 9 bases left in between. The CDR3 is 15 amino acids. From germline, CDR1 is SGHNT and CDR2 YYREEE (reference sequence).

The CDR3 is CAISRQTNYGYTF. CDR3 sequence (DNA): TGTGCCATCAGTAGACAGACTAACTATGGCTACACCTTC. The V call is TRBV10-3, the J call TRBJ1-2, with TRBD1 as a possible D gene (5 bases). CDR3 length equals 13 residues. Germline CDR1 reads ENHRY; CDR2 reads SYGVKD. Deletions cut 5 bases from V and 0 bases from J, with 7 bases between.

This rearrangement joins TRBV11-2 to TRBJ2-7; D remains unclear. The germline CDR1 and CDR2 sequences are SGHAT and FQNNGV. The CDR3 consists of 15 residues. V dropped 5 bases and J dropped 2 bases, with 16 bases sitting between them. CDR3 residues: CASSQRITLTYEQYF. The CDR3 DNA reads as TGTGCCAGCAGCCAAAGGATTACTCTTACCTACGAGCAGTACTTC.

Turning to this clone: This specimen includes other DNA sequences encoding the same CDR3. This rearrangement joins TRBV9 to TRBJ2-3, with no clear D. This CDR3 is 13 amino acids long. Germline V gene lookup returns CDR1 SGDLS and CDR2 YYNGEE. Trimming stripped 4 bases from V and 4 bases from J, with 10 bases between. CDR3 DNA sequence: TGTGCCAGCAGCAGCGCCGGTGCAGATACGCAGTATTTT. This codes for CASSSAGADTQYF.

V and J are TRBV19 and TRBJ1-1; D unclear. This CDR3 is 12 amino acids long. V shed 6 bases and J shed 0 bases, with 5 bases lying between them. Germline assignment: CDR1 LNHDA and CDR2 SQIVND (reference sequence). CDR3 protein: CASSELNTEAFF. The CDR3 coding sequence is TGTGCCAGTAGCGAGCTGAACACTGAAGCTTTCTTT.

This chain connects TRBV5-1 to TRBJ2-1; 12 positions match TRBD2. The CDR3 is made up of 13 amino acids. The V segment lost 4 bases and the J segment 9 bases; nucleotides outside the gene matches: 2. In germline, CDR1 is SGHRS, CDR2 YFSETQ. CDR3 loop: CASSLTSGGEQFF. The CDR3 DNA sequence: TGCGCCAGCAGCCTGACTAGCGGGGGTGAGCAGTTCTTC.

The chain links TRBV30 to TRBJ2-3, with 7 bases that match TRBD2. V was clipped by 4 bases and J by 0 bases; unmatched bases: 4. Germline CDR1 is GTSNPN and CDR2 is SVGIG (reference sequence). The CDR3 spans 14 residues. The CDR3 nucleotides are TGTGCCTGGATTGCTAGCGGTAGCACAGATACGCAGTATTTT. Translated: CAWIASGSTDTQYF.

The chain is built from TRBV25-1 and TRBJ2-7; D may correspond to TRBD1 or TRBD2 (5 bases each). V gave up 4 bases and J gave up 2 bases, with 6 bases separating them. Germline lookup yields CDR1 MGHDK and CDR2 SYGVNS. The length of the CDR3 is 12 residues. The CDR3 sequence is CASSGGPYEQYF. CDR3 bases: TGTGCCAGCAGTGGGGGACCCTACGAGCAGTACTTC.

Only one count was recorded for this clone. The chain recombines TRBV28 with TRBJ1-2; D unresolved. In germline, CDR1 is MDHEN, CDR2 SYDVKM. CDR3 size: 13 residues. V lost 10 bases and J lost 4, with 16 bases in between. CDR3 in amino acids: CATTQDTRYGYTF. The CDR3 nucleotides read TGTGCCACCACCCAAGACACTCGCTATGGCTACACCTTC.

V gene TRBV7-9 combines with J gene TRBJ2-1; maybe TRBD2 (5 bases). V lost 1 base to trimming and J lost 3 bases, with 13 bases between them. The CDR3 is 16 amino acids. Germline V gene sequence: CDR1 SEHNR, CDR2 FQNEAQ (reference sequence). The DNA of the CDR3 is TGTGCCAGCAGCTTAGTGGGCGGAGGCGGCTACAATGAGCAGTTCTTC. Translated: CASSLVGGGGYNEQFF.

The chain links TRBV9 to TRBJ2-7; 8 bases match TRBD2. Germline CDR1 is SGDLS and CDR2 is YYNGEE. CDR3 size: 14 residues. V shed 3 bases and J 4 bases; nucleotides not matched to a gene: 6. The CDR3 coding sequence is TGTGCCAGCAGCGGTAGCGGGGCGGGTTACGAGCAGTACTTC. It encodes CASSGSGAGYEQYF.

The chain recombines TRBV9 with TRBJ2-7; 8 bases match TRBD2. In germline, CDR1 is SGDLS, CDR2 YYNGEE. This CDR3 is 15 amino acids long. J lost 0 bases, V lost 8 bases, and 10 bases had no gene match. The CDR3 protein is CASSLAGGGSYEQYF. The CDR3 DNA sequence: TGTGCCAGTTCCCTCGCGGGGGGCGGCTCCTACGAGCAGTACTTC.

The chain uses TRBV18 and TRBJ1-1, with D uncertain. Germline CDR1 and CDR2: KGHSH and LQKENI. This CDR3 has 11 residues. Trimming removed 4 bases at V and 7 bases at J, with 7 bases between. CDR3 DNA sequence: TGTGCCAGCTCACGCCTAGGTGAAGCTTTCTTT. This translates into CASSRLGEAFF.

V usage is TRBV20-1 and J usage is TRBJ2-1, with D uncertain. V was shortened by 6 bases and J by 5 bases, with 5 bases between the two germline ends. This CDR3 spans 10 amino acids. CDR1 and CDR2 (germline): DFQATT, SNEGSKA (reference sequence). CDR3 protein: CSAADNEQFF. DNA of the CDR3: TGCAGTGCGGCCGACAATGAGCAGTTCTTC.

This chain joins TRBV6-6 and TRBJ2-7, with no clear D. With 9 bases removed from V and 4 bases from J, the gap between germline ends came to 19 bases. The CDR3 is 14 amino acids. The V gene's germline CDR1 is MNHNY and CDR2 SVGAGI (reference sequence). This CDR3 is CASSDGGIRYEQYF. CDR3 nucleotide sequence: TGTGCCAGTTCCGATGGTGGAATCCGATACGAGCAGTACTTC.

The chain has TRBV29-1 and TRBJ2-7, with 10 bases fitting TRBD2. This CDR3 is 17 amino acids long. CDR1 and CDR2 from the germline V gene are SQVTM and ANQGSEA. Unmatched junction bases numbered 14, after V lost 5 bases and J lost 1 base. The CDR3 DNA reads TGCAGCGTTCGGGGGCGGGCTAGCGGGAGTGGATCCTACGAGCAGTACTTC. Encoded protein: CSVRGRASGSGSYEQYF.

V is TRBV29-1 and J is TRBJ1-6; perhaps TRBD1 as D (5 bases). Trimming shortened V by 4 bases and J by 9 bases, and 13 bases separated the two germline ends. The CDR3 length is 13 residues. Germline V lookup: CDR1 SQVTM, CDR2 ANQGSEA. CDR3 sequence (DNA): TGCAGCGTTGGGGACGGTGATGGTTCACCCCTCCACTTT. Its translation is CSVGDGDGSPLHF.

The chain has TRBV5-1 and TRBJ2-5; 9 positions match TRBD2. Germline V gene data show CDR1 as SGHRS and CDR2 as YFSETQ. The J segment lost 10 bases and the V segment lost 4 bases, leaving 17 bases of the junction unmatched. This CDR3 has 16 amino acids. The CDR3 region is CASSPTPGLAWGDQYF. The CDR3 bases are TGCGCCAGCAGCCCTACACCTGGACTAGCGTGGGGGGACCAGTACTTC.

The CDR3 loop is CASSYGRRGPYEQYF. Written as DNA, the CDR3 is TGCGCCAGCAGCTACGGCCGTCGCGGACCCTACGAGCAGTACTTC. The chain couples TRBV5-1 to TRBJ2-7; D is ambiguous. Trimming shortened V by 3 bases and J by 2 bases, and 15 bases separated the two germline ends. The CDR3 extends over 15 amino acids. The germline CDR1 and CDR2 sequences are SGHRS and YFSETQ.

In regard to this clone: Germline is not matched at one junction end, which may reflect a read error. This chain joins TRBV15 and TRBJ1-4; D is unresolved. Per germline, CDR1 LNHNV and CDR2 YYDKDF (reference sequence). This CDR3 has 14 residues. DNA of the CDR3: TGTGCCGCCAGCAGACCGATGGGTAATGAAAAACTGTTTTTT. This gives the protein CAASRPMGNEKLFF.

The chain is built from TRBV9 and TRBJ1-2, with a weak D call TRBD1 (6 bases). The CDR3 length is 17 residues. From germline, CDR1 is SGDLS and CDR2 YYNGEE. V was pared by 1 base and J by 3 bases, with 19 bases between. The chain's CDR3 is CASSVRAGAGLDYGYTF. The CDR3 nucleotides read TGTGCCAGCAGCGTAAGGGCAGGGGCGGGCTTGGACTATGGCTACACCTTC.

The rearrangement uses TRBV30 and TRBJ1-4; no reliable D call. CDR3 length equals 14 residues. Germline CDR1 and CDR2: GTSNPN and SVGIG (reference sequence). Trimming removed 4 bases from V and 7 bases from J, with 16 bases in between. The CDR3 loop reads CAWNRGQLGEKLFF. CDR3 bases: TGTGCCTGGAATCGAGGGCAGTTGGGTGAAAAACTGTTTTTT.

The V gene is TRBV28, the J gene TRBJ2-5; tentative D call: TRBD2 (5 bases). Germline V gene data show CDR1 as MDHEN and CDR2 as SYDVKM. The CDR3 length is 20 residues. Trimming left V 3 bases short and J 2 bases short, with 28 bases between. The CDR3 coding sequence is TGTGCCAGCAGTTTCCCCCTGGACTCTTCAACTAGTTCTTCTCAAGAGACCCAGTACTTC. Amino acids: CASSFPLDSSTSSSQETQYF.

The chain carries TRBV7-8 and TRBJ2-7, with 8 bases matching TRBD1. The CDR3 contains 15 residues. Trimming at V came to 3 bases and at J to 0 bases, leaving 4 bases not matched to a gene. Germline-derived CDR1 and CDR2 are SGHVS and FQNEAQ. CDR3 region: CASSFGGTGSYEQYF. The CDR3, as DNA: TGTGCCAGCAGCTTTGGGGGGACAGGCTCCTACGAGCAGTACTTC.

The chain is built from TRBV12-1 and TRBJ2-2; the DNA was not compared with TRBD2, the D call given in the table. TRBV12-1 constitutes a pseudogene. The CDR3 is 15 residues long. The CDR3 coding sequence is TGTGCCAGCAGCTTTGAGCGGGAGTACACCGGGGAGCTGTTTTTT. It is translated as CASSFEREYTGELFF.

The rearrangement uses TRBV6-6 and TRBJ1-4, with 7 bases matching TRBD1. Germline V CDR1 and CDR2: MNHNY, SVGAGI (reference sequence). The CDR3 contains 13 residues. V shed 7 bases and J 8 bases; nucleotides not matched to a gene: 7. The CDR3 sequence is CASNDRVGEKLFF. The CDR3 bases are TGTGCCAGCAACGACAGGGTTGGAGAAAAACTGTTTTTT.

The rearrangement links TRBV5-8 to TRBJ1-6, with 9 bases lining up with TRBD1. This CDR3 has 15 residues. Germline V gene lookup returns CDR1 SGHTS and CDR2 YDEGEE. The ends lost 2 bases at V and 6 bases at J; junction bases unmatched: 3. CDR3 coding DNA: TGTGCCAGCAGCTTTCGGACAGGGGTTAATTCACCCCTCCACTTT. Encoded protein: CASSFRTGVNSPLHF.

CDR3 sequence: CAISESGGNAYEQYF. The CDR3 DNA follows: TGTGCCATCAGTGAGTCTGGCGGGAACGCCTACGAGCAGTACTTC. V is TRBV10-3 and J is TRBJ2-7, with D possibly matching TRBD2 (6 bases). In germline, CDR1 is ENHRY, CDR2 SYGVKD. This CDR3 contains 15 residues. The ends were cut back, 0 bases at V and 2 bases at J, with 11 bases in the middle.